This T cell receptor beta chain was sequenced during a study of shared clonotypes between healthy human individuals. Between the trimmed V and J ends, which lost 3 bases and 0 bases, there was a span of 9 bases. The germline CDR1 and CDR2 sequences are MNHNS and SASEGT. This CDR3 contains 14 residues. Regarding this clone: Its antigen is currently unknown.

Assay: immunoSEQ multiplex PCR; the TCRdb copy retains only in-frame clones and omits some. The profile covers hundreds of thousands of clones, with less than 80% appearing a single time and around 1.8% taken by the ten largest. General study points: The diversity represented, both genetic and in exposure history, was limited by few donors. In a few donors, around 4.8% of naive CD4 clonotypes appeared in common.

Naive CD45RA+ and memory CD45RA-negative subsets were split from CD4+ cells. The sample comprised memory CD4+ T cells sorted from blood. Subset given: CD45RA-negative fraction. The chain recombines TRBV6-1 with TRBJ2-7; D is undetermined. The TCR comes from a woman in her twenties or thirties in good health. CDR3 loop: CASSEQEYSYEQYF. The CDR3 region has the DNA TGTGCCAGCAGTGAGCAGGAATACTCCTACGAGCAGTACTTC.